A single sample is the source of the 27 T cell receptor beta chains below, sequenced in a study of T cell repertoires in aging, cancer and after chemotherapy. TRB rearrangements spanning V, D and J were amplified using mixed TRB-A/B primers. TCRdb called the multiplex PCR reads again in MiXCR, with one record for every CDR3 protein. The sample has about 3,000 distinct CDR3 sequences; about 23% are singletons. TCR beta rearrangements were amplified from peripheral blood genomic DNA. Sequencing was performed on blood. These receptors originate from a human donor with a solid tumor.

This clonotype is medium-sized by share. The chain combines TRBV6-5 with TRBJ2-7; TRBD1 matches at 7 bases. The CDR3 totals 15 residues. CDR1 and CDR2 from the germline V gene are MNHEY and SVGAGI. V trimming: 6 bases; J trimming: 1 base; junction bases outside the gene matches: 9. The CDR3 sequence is CASRMVAGGSYEQYF. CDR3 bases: TGTGCCAGCAGGATGGTGGCAGGGGGTTCCTACGAGCAGTACTTC.

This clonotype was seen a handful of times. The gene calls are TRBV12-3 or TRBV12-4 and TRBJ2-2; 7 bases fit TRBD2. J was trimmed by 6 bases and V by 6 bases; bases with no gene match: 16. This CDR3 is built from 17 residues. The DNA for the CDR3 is TGTGCCAGCAGCGTGGTCGGGGGAGGGCCGGTGGCCGGGGAGCTGTTTTTT. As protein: CASSVVGGGPVAGELFF.

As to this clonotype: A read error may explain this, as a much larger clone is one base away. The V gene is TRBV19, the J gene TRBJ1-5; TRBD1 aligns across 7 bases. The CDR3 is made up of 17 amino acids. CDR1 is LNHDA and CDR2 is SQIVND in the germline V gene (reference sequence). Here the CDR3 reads CASSILGAGGGNQPHHF. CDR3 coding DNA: TGTGCCAGTAGTATATTAGGGGCAGGGGGAGGCAATCAGCCCCATCATTTT.

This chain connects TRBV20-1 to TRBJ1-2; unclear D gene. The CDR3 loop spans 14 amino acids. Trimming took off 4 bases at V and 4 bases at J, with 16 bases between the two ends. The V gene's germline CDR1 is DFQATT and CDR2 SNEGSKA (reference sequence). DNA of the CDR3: TGCAGTGCTACCCCCCAGGACTGGGGCTATGGCTACACCTTC. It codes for CSATPQDWGYGYTF.

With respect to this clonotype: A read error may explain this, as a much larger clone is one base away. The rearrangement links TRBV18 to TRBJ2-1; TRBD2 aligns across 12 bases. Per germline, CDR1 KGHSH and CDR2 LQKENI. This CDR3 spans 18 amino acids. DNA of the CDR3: TGTTCCAGCTCACCATCTCTGTTACTAGCGGGGGGCTACAATGAGCAGTTCTTC. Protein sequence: CSSSPSLLLAGGYNEQFF.

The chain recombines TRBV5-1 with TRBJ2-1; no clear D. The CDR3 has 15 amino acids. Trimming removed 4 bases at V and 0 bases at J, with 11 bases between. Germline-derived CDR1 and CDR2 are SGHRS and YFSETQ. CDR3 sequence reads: CASSLDVSSYNEQFF. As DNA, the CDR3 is TGCGCCAGCAGCCTTGACGTTAGCTCCTACAATGAGCAGTTCTTC.

CDR3 loop: CASRSQGSGGGTDTQYF. CDR3 nucleotides: TGTGCCAGCAGGTCCCAAGGTAGCGGGGGAGGCACAGATACGCAGTATTTT. The rearrangement links TRBV6-1 to TRBJ2-3; 9 nucleotides match TRBD2. The CDR3 consists of 17 residues. Germline lookup yields CDR1 MNHNS and CDR2 SASEGT. V was clipped by 6 bases and J by 1 base; unmatched bases: 11.

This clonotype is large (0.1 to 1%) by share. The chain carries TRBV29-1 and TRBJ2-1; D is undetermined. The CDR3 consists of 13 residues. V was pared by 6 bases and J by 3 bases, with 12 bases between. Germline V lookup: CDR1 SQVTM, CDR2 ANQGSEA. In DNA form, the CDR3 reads TGCAGCGTGGAGACGGGTAACTACAATGAGCAGTTCTTC. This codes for CSVETGNYNEQFF.

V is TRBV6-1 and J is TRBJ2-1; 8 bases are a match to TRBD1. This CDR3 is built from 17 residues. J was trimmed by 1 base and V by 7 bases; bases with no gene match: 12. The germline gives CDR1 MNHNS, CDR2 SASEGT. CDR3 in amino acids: CASNQGAVCRSYNEQFF. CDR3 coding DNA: TGTGCCAGCAACCAGGGGGCGGTTTGTAGATCCTACAATGAGCAGTTCTTC.

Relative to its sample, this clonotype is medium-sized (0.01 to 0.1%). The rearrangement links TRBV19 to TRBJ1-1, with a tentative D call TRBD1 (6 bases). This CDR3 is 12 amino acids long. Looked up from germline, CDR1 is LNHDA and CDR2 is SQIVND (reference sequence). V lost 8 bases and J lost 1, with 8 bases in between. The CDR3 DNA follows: TGTGCCAGTCGCAGGGGGAACACTGAAGCTTTCTTT. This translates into CASRRGNTEAFF.

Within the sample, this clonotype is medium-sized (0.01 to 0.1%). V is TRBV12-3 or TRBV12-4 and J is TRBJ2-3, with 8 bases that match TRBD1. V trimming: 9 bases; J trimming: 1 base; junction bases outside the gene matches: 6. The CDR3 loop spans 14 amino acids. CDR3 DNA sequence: TGTGCCAGTGGACAGGGCGGGGGCACAGATACGCAGTATTTT. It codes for CASGQGGGTDTQYF.

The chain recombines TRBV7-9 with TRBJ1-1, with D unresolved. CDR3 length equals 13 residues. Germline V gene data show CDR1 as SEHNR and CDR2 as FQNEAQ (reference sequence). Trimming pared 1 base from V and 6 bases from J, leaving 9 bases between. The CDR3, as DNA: TGTGCCAGCAGCTTAGATCCGGGAGCTGAAGCTTTCTTT. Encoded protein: CASSLDPGAEAFF.

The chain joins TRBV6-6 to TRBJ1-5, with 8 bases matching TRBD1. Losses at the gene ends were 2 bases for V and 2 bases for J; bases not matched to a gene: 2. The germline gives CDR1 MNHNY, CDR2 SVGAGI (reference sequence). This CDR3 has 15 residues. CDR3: CASSYLGQGNQPQHF. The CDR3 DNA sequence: TGTGCCAGCAGTTACCTGGGACAGGGCAATCAGCCCCAGCATTTT.

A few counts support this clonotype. Written as DNA, the CDR3 is TGTGCCAGAGGGACAGGGGGCGAGCAGTACTTC. Amino acid sequence: CARGTGGEQYF. V gene TRBV6-4 combines with J gene TRBJ2-7; 11 bases line up with TRBD1. CDR1 is MRHNA and CDR2 is SNTAGT in the germline V gene. V lost 9 bases and J lost 6; bases outside the gene matches: 1. The CDR3 runs 11 residues.

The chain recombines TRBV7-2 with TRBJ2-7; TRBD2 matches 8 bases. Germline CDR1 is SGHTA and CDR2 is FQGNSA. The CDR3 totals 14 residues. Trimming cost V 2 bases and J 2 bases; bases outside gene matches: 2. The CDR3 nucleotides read TGTGCCAGCAGCTTATCGGGGGGGGCCTACGAGCAGTACTTC. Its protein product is CASSLSGGAYEQYF.

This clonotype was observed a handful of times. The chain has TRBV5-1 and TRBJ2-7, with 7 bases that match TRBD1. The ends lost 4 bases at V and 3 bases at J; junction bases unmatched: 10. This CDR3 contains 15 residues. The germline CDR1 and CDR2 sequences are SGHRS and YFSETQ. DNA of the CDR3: TGCGCCAGCAGCGGGGGACAGCCTGGACGCTACGAGCAGTACTTC. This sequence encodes CASSGGQPGRYEQYF. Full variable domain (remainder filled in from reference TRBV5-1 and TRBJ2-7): KAGVTQTPRYLIKTRGQQVTLSCSPISGHRSVSWYQQTPGQGLQFLFEYFSETQRNKGNFPGRFSGRQFSNSRSEMNVSTLELGDSALYLCASSGGQPGRYEQYFGPGTRLTVT.

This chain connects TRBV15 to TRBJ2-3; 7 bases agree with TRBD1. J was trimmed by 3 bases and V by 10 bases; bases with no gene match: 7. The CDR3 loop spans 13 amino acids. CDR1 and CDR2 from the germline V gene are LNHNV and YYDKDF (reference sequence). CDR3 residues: CAITAGGTDTQYF. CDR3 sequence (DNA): TGTGCCATTACGGCAGGGGGAACAGATACGCAGTATTTT.

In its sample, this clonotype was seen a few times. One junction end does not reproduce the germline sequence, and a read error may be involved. Here the CDR3 reads CASSQDGQSTDTQYF. CDR3 DNA: TGTGCCAGCAGCCAAGATGGACAAAGCACAGATACGCAGTATTTT. V and J are TRBV4-3 and TRBJ2-3; weak D call: TRBD1 (5 bases). There are 15 residues in the CDR3. Germline values: CDR1 LGHNA, CDR2 YSLEER.

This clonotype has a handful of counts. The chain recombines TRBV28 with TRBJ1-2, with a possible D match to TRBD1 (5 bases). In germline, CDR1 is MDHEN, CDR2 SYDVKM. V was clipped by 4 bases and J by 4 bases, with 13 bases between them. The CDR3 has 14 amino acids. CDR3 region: CASSSPGLTYGYTF. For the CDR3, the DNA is TGTGCCAGCAGTTCCCCGGGACTAACCTATGGCTACACCTTC.

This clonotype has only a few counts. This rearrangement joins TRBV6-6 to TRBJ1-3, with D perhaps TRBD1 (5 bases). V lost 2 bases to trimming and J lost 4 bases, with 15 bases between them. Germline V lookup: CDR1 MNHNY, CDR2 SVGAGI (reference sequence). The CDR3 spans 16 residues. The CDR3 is CASSYPAGPGGNTIYF. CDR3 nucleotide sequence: TGTGCCAGCAGTTACCCCGCGGGACCGGGGGGAAACACCATATATTTT.

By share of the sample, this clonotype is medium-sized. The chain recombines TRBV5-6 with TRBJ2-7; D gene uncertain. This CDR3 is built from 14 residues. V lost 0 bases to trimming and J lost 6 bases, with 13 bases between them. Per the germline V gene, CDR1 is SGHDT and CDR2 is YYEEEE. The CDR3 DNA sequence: TGTGCCAGCAGCTTGGGGACCCCAGCTGTCGAGCAGTACTTC. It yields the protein CASSLGTPAVEQYF.

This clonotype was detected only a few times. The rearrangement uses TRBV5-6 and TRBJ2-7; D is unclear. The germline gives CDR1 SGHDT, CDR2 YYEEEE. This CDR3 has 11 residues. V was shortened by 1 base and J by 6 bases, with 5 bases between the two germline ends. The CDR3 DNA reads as TGTGCCAGCAGCTTGAATGCCGAGCAGTACTTC. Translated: CASSLNAEQYF.

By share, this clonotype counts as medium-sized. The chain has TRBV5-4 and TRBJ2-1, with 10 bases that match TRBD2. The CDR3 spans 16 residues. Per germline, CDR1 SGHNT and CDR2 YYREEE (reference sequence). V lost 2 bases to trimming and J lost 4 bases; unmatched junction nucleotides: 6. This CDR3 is CASSFSGSGGYNEQFF. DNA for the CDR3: TGTGCCAGCAGCTTCTCTGGTAGCGGGGGGTACAATGAGCAGTTCTTC.

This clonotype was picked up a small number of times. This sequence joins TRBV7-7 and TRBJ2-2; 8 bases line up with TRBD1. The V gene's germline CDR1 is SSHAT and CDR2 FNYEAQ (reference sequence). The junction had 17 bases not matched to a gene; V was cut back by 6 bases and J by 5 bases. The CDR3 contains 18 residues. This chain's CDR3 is CASSRLTSGTGYTGELFF. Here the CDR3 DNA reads TGTGCCAGCAGTCGCCTCACCTCCGGGACAGGCTATACCGGGGAGCTGTTTTTT.

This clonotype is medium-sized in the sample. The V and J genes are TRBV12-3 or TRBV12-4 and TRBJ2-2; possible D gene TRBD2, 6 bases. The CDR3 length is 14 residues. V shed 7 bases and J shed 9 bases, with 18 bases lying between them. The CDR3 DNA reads TGTGCCAGCAACCCGTCGGGGGAAGTCAGGGAGCTGTTTTTT. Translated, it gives CASNPSGEVRELFF.

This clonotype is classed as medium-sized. CDR3 amino acids: CASSLVLKRGSYNEQFF. As DNA, the CDR3 is TGTGCCAGCAGCTTGGTACTCAAGCGGGGCTCCTACAATGAGCAGTTCTTC. The chain recombines TRBV5-4 with TRBJ2-1; 7 positions agree with TRBD2. The CDR3 is 17 amino acids. V dropped 0 bases and J dropped 0; count of bases not matched to a gene: 6. CDR1 and CDR2 (germline): SGHNT, YYREEE (reference sequence).

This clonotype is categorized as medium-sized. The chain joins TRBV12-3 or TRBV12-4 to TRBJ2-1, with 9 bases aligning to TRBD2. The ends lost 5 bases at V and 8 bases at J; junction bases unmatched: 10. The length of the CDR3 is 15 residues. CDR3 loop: CASSPRTSAFDEQFF. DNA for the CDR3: TGTGCCAGCAGTCCCCGGACTAGCGCATTCGATGAGCAGTTCTTC.